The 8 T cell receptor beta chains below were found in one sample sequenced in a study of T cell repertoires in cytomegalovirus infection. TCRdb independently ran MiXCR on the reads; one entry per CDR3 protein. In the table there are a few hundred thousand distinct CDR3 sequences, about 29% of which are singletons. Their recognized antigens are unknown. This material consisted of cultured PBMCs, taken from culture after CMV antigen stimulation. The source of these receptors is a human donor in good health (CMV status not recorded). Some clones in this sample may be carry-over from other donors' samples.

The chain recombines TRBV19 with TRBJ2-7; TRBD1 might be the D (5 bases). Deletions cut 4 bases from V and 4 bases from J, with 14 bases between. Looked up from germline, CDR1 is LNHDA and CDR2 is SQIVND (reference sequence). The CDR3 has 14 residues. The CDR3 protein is CASSTAQGSYEQYF. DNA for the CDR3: TGTGCCAGTAGTACCGCCCAGGGTTCTTACGAGCAGTACTTC.

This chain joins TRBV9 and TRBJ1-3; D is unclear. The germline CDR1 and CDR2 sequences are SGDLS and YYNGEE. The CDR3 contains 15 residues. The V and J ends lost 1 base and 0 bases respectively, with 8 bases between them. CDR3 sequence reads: CASSVQVTSGNTIYF. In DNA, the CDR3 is TGTGCCAGCAGCGTACAGGTTACCTCTGGAAACACCATATATTTT.

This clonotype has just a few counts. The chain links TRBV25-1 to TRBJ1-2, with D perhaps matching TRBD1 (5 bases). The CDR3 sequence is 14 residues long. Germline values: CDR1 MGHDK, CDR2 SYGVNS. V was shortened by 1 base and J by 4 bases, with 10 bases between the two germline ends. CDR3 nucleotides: TGTGCCAGCAGTGAATTGGGGGTTCTCTATGGCTACACCTTC. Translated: CASSELGVLYGYTF.

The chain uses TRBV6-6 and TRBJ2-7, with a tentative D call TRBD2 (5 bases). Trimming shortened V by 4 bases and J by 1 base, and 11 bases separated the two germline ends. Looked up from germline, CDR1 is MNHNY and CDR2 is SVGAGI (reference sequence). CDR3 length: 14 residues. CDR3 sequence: CASSWVRGSYEQYF. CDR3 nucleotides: TGTGCCAGCAGTTGGGTTCGGGGTTCCTACGAGCAGTACTTC.

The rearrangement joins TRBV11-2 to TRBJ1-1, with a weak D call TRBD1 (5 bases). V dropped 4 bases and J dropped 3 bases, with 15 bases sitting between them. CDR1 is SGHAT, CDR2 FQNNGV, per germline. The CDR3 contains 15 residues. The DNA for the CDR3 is TGTGCCAGCAGCTCCCCAGGACAACTCGACACTGAAGCTTTCTTT. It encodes CASSSPGQLDTEAFF.

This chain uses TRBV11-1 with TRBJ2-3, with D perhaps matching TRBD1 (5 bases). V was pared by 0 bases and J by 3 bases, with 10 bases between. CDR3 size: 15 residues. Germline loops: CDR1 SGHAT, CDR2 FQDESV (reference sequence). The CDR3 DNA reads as TGTGCCAGCAGCTTAGCGGGGCCAGGAACAGATACGCAGTATTTT. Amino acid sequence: CASSLAGPGTDTQYF.

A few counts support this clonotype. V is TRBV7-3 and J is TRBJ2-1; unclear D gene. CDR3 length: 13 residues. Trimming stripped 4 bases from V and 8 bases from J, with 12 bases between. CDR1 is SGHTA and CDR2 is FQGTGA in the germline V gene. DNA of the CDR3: TGTGCCAGCAGCTCCTACTCCGGCGATGAGCAGTTCTTC. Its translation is CASSSYSGDEQFF.

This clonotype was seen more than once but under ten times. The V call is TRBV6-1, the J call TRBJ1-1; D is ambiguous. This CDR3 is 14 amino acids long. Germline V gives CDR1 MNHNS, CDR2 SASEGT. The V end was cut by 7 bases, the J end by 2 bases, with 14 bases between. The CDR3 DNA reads TGTGCCAGCAATCAAAGGACGGTTAACACTGAAGCTTTCTTT. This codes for CASNQRTVNTEAFF.